The rows below give T cell receptor beta chains drawn from one sample of a study of shared clonotypes between healthy human individuals. TCRdb's copy holds only in-frame clones and misses some; the assay was immunoSEQ multiplex PCR. Of 650,000 to 800,000 clones in the sample, 92% were seen once. Sequenced material: naive CD8+ T cells sorted from blood. These receptors were collected from a man in his thirties or forties in good health. Both conserved end residues are part of each CDR3. Each record gives: D gene, clone size, J gene, V gene, CDR3 protein, CDR3 DNA. A D gene is named only where the DNA matches it firmly. Clone sizes are given selectively: once, few, many, or a class where the clone is expanded.

D: TRBD2; size: NA; J: TRBJ2-2; V: TRBV6-1; CDR3: CASKSSSGNTGELFF; DNA: TGTGCCAGCAAGTCGTCTAGCGGCAACACCGGGGAGCTGTTTTTT
D: TRBD2; size: NA; J: TRBJ2-1; V: TRBV7-9; CDR3: CASHHRSGGSYNEQFF; DNA: TGTGCCAGCCACCACCGGAGCGGGGGATCCTACAATGAGCAGTTCTTC
D: NA; size: NA; J: TRBJ2-1; V: TRBV19; CDR3: CASNDGSYNEQFF; DNA: TGTGCCAGTAACGACGGATCCTACAATGAGCAGTTCTTC
D: NA; size: NA; J: TRBJ2-7; V: TRBV9; CDR3: CASSVGYEQYF; DNA: TGTGCCAGCAGCGTAGGCTACGAGCAGTACTTC
D: NA; size: NA; J: TRBJ1-1; V: TRBV6-5; CDR3: CASSQENMNTEAFF; DNA: TGTGCCAGCAGTCAGGAGAACATGAACACTGAAGCTTTCTTT
D: TRBD1; size: NA; J: TRBJ1-2; V: TRBV30; CDR3: CAWRDRGQGIYGYTF; DNA: TGTGCCTGGAGGGACCGTGGACAGGGAATCTATGGCTACACCTTC
D: NA; size: once; J: TRBJ2-7; V: TRBV27; CDR3: CASSLSIGGRRSYEQYF; DNA: TGTGCCAGCAGTTTATCGATCGGGGGGCGTCGTTCCTACGAGCAGTACTTC
D: NA; size: once; J: TRBJ2-2; V: TRBV9; CDR3: CASSTSVKTGELFF; DNA: TGTGCCAGCAGCACCTCAGTTAAAACCGGGGAGCTGTTTTTT
D: TRBD1; size: NA; J: TRBJ2-2; V: TRBV7-7; CDR3: CASSDRAFTGELFF; DNA: TGTGCTAGCAGCGACAGGGCATTCACCGGGGAGCTGTTTTTT
D: NA; size: NA; J: TRBJ2-3; V: TRBV4-1; CDR3: CASSQYPDTQYF; DNA: TGCGCCAGCAGCCAATACCCGGATACGCAGTATTTT
D: NA; size: NA; J: TRBJ2-1; V: TRBV6-6; CDR3: CARRPTPAYNEQFF; DNA: TGTGCCAGGAGGCCGACACCAGCATACAATGAGCAGTTCTTC
D: NA; size: NA; J: TRBJ1-1; V: TRBV9; CDR3: CASSASGSIDTEAFF; DNA: TGTGCCAGCAGCGCTTCAGGGAGCATTGACACTGAAGCTTTCTTT
D: TRBD1; size: NA; J: TRBJ2-3; V: TRBV7-8; CDR3: CASSLVQTGGATDTQYF; DNA: TGTGCCAGCAGCTTAGTACAGACAGGGGGTGCGACAGATACGCAGTATTTT
D: TRBD1; size: NA; J: TRBJ2-1; V: TRBV29-1; CDR3: CSERQGSYNEQFF; DNA: TGCAGCGAAAGACAGGGGAGCTACAATGAGCAGTTCTTC
D: NA; size: NA; J: TRBJ2-1; V: TRBV10-1; CDR3: CASSEGTPLNEQFF; DNA: TGCGCCAGCAGTGAAGGGACCCCGCTCAATGAGCAGTTCTTC
D: TRBD2; size: NA; J: TRBJ2-3; V: TRBV4-1; CDR3: CASSQEGLAPSDTQYF; DNA: TGCGCCAGCAGCCAAGAGGGACTAGCGCCATCAGATACGCAGTATTTT
D: NA; size: NA; J: TRBJ2-1; V: TRBV28; CDR3: CASSRSDYGLNNEQFF; DNA: TGTGCCAGCAGTCGCTCAGACTACGGGCTAAACAATGAGCAGTTCTTC
D: NA; size: NA; J: TRBJ1-1; V: TRBV19; CDR3: CASSIGASVTEAFF; DNA: TGTGCCAGTAGTATCGGGGCCTCAGTCACTGAAGCTTTCTTT
D: NA; size: NA; J: TRBJ2-7; V: TRBV2; CDR3: CASTADYSYEQYF; DNA: TGTGCCAGCACGGCGGACTACTCCTACGAGCAGTACTTC
D: TRBD1; size: NA; J: TRBJ2-5; V: TRBV7-8; CDR3: CASSPMTGGETQYF; DNA: TGTGCCAGCAGCCCAATGACAGGGGGCGAGACCCAGTACTTC
D: TRBD2; size: NA; J: TRBJ2-1; V: TRBV9; CDR3: CASSVWSSGGNNEQFF; DNA: TGTGCCAGCAGCGTTTGGTCTAGCGGGGGGAACAATGAGCAGTTCTTC
D: NA; size: NA; J: TRBJ2-5; V: TRBV4-1; CDR3: CASSQGLGTWETQYF; DNA: TGCGCCAGCAGCCAAGGGTTGGGGACATGGGAGACCCAGTACTTC
D: TRBD2; size: NA; J: TRBJ2-6; V: TRBV28; CDR3: CASSFARLGTSGSSGANVLTF; DNA: TGTGCCAGCAGTTTTGCACGACTTGGGACTAGCGGGAGTAGTGGGGCCAACGTCCTGACTTTC
D: TRBD2; size: once; J: TRBJ2-5; V: TRBV19; CDR3: CASSIFSGLAGGQETQYF; DNA: TGTGCCAGTAGTATCTTTTCGGGACTAGCGGGAGGGCAAGAGACCCAGTACTTC
D: TRBD2; size: NA; J: TRBJ2-7; V: TRBV27; CDR3: CASSRPLQSGRVYEQYF; DNA: TGTGCCAGCAGTCGACCCCTACAGAGCGGGAGGGTGTACGAGCAGTACTTC
D: TRBD2; size: once; J: TRBJ2-2; V: TRBV15; CDR3: CATSRDNSGRYTGELFF; DNA: TGTGCCACCAGCAGAGATAATAGCGGGAGATACACCGGGGAGCTGTTTTTT
D: TRBD2; size: NA; J: TRBJ2-7; V: TRBV7-9; CDR3: CASSPLAGGPYEQYF; DNA: TGTGCCAGCAGCCCATTAGCGGGAGGGCCCTACGAGCAGTACTTC
D: TRBD1; size: NA; J: TRBJ2-3; V: TRBV5-6; CDR3: CASSLLVYRDREPDTQYF; DNA: TGTGCCAGCAGCTTGCTTGTATACCGGGACAGGGAACCAGATACGCAGTATTTT
D: TRBD2; size: once; J: TRBJ2-1; V: TRBV2; CDR3: CASTPGTSGIHNEQFF; DNA: TGTGCCAGCACCCCCGGGACTAGCGGGATCCACAATGAGCAGTTCTTC
D: TRBD1; size: NA; J: TRBJ1-5; V: TRBV2; CDR3: CASTGWILDREVNQPQHF; DNA: TGTGCCAGCACTGGCTGGATTTTGGACAGGGAGGTGAATCAGCCCCAGCATTTT
D: NA; size: few; J: TRBJ1-4; V: TRBV5-8; CDR3: CASSLNRALSEKLFF; DNA: TGTGCCAGCAGCCTGAACAGGGCATTAAGTGAAAAACTGTTTTTT
D: NA; size: few; J: TRBJ1-2; V: TRBV20-1; CDR3: CSAWGEGYTF; DNA: TGCAGTGCCTGGGGAGAGGGCTACACCTTC
D: NA; size: NA; J: TRBJ2-6; V: TRBV28; CDR3: CASSLTGFSGANVLTF; DNA: TGTGCCAGCAGTTTGACAGGATTCTCTGGGGCCAACGTCCTGACTTTC
D: NA; size: once; J: TRBJ2-3; V: TRBV27; CDR3: CASSLQGPTDTQYF; DNA: TGTGCCAGCAGTCTCCAGGGCCCCACAGATACGCAGTATTTT
D: TRBD1; size: once; J: TRBJ2-2; V: TRBV28; CDR3: CASIKRRTGANTGELFF; DNA: TGTGCCAGCATCAAACGTCGGACAGGGGCGAACACCGGGGAGCTGTTTTTT
D: TRBD2; size: NA; J: TRBJ2-1; V: TRBV11-1; CDR3: CASSLSSGRANEQFF; DNA: TGTGCCAGCAGCTTGTCTAGCGGGAGGGCCAATGAGCAGTTCTTC
D: NA; size: NA; J: TRBJ1-5; V: TRBV7-9; CDR3: CASSFGSDRYNQPQHF; DNA: TGTGCCAGCAGCTTTGGGAGTGACAGGTATAATCAGCCCCAGCATTTT
D: NA; size: NA; J: TRBJ1-1; V: TRBV5-1; CDR3: CASSLGLRAFF; DNA: TGCGCCAGCAGCTTGGGGCTAAGGGCTTTCTTT
D: TRBD1; size: NA; J: TRBJ2-1; V: TRBV19; CDR3: CASSIRTGGIEQFF; DNA: TGTGCCAGTAGTATACGGACAGGGGGCATAGAGCAGTTCTTC
D: TRBD2; size: NA; J: TRBJ2-7; V: TRBV27; CDR3: CASSLSTSGNYEQYF; DNA: TGTGCCAGCAGTTTATCAACTAGCGGGAACTACGAGCAGTACTTC
D: NA; size: NA; J: TRBJ1-1; V: TRBV5-1; CDR3: CASSLGRGVRNTEAFF; DNA: TGCGCCAGCAGCTTGGGCAGGGGTGTAAGGAACACTGAAGCTTTCTTT
D: NA; size: NA; J: TRBJ2-1; V: TRBV10-2; CDR3: CASSEARRNEQFF; DNA: TGCGCCAGCAGTGAGGCTAGACGCAATGAGCAGTTCTTC
D: NA; size: NA; J: TRBJ2-7; V: TRBV27; CDR3: CASSFTGQSSYEQYF; DNA: TGTGCCAGCAGTTTTACAGGGCAGAGCTCCTACGAGCAGTACTTC
D: NA; size: NA; J: TRBJ2-1; V: TRBV13; CDR3: CASSSGGDNEQFF; DNA: TGTGCCAGCAGCTCTGGCGGTGACAATGAGCAGTTCTTC
D: TRBD2; size: NA; J: TRBJ2-2; V: TRBV5-1; CDR3: CASSGVAGEIPGRPGELFF; DNA: TGCGCCAGCAGCGGTGTAGCGGGAGAAATCCCAGGGCGGCCCGGGGAGCTGTTTTTT
D: TRBD1; size: NA; J: TRBJ2-1; V: TRBV15; CDR3: CATSRNRGFSYNEQFF; DNA: TGTGCCACCAGCAGGAACAGGGGGTTCTCCTACAATGAGCAGTTCTTC
D: NA; size: NA; J: TRBJ2-2; V: TRBV27; CDR3: CASSLLPGEVGELFF; DNA: TGTGCCAGCAGTTTATTGCCAGGGGAGGTCGGGGAGCTGTTTTTT
D: NA; size: NA; J: TRBJ2-7; V: TRBV4-1; CDR3: CASSIRGDNSYEQYF; DNA: TGCGCCAGCAGCATCCGAGGGGACAACTCCTACGAGCAGTACTTC
D: NA; size: once; J: TRBJ2-3; V: TRBV5-5; CDR3: CASSRPDSPSTDTQYF; DNA: TGTGCCAGCAGCCGACCGGATAGTCCTAGCACAGATACGCAGTATTTT
D: NA; size: NA; J: TRBJ2-3; V: TRBV11-2; CDR3: CASSVNPATTDTQYF; DNA: TGTGCCAGCAGCGTAAATCCGGCTACCACAGATACGCAGTATTTT
D: NA; size: NA; J: TRBJ2-2; V: TRBV5-1; CDR3: CASSLVQRNTGELFF; DNA: TGCGCCAGCAGCTTGGTCCAAAGAAACACCGGGGAGCTGTTTTTT
D: TRBD2; size: NA; J: TRBJ2-7; V: TRBV5-1; CDR3: CASSWEGGAGDREQYF; DNA: TGCGCCAGCAGCTGGGAGGGGGGAGCGGGAGATCGGGAGCAGTACTTC
D: NA; size: NA; J: TRBJ1-2; V: TRBV7-8; CDR3: CASSLAPGQNYGYTF; DNA: TGTGCCAGCAGCTTAGCCCCGGGGCAGAACTATGGCTACACCTTC
D: NA; size: few; J: TRBJ1-4; V: TRBV28; CDR3: CASSLSQVQLFF; DNA: TGTGCCAGCAGTTTATCCCAGGTACAACTGTTTTTT